Each of the 7 T cell receptor beta chains below was sequenced from the same sample in a study of cytomegalovirus exposure and HLA in healthy donors. Primers included in the PCR were 60 Vbeta and 13 Jbeta primers. The table came from immunoSEQ multiplex PCR; TCRdb's copy has only in-frame clones and leaves some out. The sample lists about 160,000 clones, less than 80% seen once, with around 4% in the top ten. The material sequenced was PBMCs. The origin of the receptors is a man aged 35 to 55 in good health and CMV-seronegative.

The chain has TRBV5-6 and TRBJ2-7, with D perhaps matching TRBD1 or TRBD2 (5 bases each). V was clipped by 4 bases and J by 0 bases, with 11 bases between them. The CDR3 extends over 14 amino acids. Per the germline V gene, CDR1 is SGHDT and CDR2 is YYEEEE. The CDR3 DNA follows: TGTGCCAGCAGCGTGGGACGGAGCTCCTACGAGCAGTACTTC. As protein: CASSVGRSSYEQYF.

The chain joins TRBV28 to TRBJ1-2; D perhaps matches TRBD1 (6 bases). Trimming cost V 5 bases and J 6 bases, with 19 bases left between them. The CDR3 totals 15 residues. Germline lookup yields CDR1 MDHEN and CDR2 SYDVKM. As DNA, the CDR3 is TGTGCCAGCAGTATGGGACACCCGCAGTCTCATGGCTACACCTTC. This codes for CASSMGHPQSHGYTF.

The rearrangement joins TRBV19 to TRBJ1-2; D call uncertain. This CDR3 region has 13 residues. V lost 4 bases and J lost 5, with 11 bases in between. Germline V lookup: CDR1 LNHDA, CDR2 SQIVND (reference sequence). The CDR3, as DNA: TGTGCCAGTAGTAGGGCCAGGCTTTATGGCTACACCTTC. Its protein is CASSRARLYGYTF.

J is TRBJ2-7 and V is TRBV19; 8 nucleotides align to TRBD1. Trimming removed 3 bases from V and 2 bases from J; junction bases left unmatched: 6. Germline CDR1 and CDR2: LNHDA and SQIVND (reference sequence). The CDR3 sequence is 15 residues long. The CDR3 DNA sequence: TGTGCCAGTAGTATCGGGCAGGGGGCTACCTACGAGCAGTACTTC. This sequence encodes CASSIGQGATYEQYF.

The genes are TRBV19 and TRBJ1-2, with 11 nucleotides matching TRBD1. The CDR3 has 15 residues. The germline V gene has CDR1 LNHDA and CDR2 SQIVND (reference sequence). Losses at the gene ends were 5 bases for V and 6 bases for J; bases not matched to a gene: 8. In nucleotides, the CDR3 is TGTGCCAGTAGTTCGCCGGGACAGGGGGGGGATGGCTACACCTTC. Amino acids: CASSSPGQGGDGYTF. The full variable domain, its missing parts supplied by reference TRBV19 and TRBJ1-2, is DGGITQSPKYLFRKEGQNVTLSCEQNLNHDAMYWYRQDPGQGLRLIYYSQIVNDFQKGDIAEGYSVSREKKESFPLTVTSAQKNPTAFYLCASSSPGQGGDGYTFGSGTRLTVV.

This clone was observed a handful of times. V gene TRBV27 combines with J gene TRBJ1-5; D possibly corresponds to TRBD1 (5 bases). Trimming cost V 3 bases and J 4 bases, with 10 bases left between them. This CDR3 has 14 residues. Germline lookup yields CDR1 MNHEY and CDR2 SMNVEV (reference sequence). The CDR3 protein is CASSLKAGNQPQHF. Written as DNA, the CDR3 is TGTGCCAGCAGTTTGAAGGCAGGGAATCAGCCCCAGCATTTT.

This clone was counted once. The chain carries TRBV5-1 and TRBJ2-3; 11 nucleotides match TRBD2. Germline loops: CDR1 SGHRS, CDR2 YFSETQ. The CDR3 has 15 residues. Unmatched junction bases numbered 0, after V lost 0 bases and J lost 3 bases. The CDR3 DNA reads TGCGCCAGCAGCTTGGTAGCGGGGGGGACAGATACGCAGTATTTT. Residues: CASSLVAGGTDTQYF.